These 8 T cell receptor beta chains were all obtained from the same sample, sequenced in a study of identical twins. TCRdb reprocessed the 5' RACE reads with MiXCR, giving one entry per CDR3 protein. The table lists around 670,000 distinct CDR3 sequences, 6% to 6.5% of them singletons, with around 1.7% in the top ten. Sample: naive T cells sorted from blood. These TCRs come from a man between 18 and 29 years old in good health.

This clonotype was counted only a few times. The chain recombines TRBV4-1 with TRBJ2-5; the match to TRBD2 covers 8 bases. Germline lookup yields CDR1 MGHRA and CDR2 YSYEKL. The CDR3 is made up of 19 amino acids. The J segment lost 1 base and the V segment lost 1 base, leaving 14 bases of the junction unmatched. The CDR3 DNA reads TGCGCCAGCAGCCAAGTCTGGGAGGGAGTGCGGGAGGTCCAAGAGACCCAGTACTTC. Residues: CASSQVWEGVREVQETQYF.

The table lists this clonotype with a few counts. The J gene is TRBJ1-1, the V gene TRBV12-3 or TRBV12-4, with D perhaps TRBD1 (5 bases). The CDR3 is 12 residues long. V gave up 6 bases and J gave up 8 bases, with 13 bases separating them. Written as DNA, the CDR3 is TGTGCCAGCAGCACAAGGACATCCGAAGCTTTCTTT. Its protein product is CASSTRTSEAFF.

This clonotype was observed a handful of times. The genes are TRBV7-3 and TRBJ1-2, with no clear D. Germline V gene data show CDR1 as SGHTA and CDR2 as FQGTGA. The V end lost 5 bases, the J end lost 0 bases, and 13 bases lay between the germline ends. This CDR3 has 15 amino acids. The CDR3 is CASSPSPETNYGYTF. In DNA form, the CDR3 reads TGTGCCAGCAGCCCGTCCCCCGAGACTAACTATGGCTACACCTTC.

This clonotype was seen many times. The gene calls are TRBV7-2 and TRBJ2-2; D might be TRBD1 or TRBD2, each matching 5 bases. Germline CDR1 is SGHTA and CDR2 is FQGNSA. V shed 5 bases and J shed 16 bases, with 14 bases lying between them. CDR3 length: 11 amino acids. This CDR3 is CASSLRDVAFF. The CDR3 nucleotides read TGTGCCAGCAGCCTACGGGACGTCGCGTTTTTT.

This clonotype was counted only a few times. The chain links TRBV11-2 to TRBJ2-6; D might be TRBD2 (6 bases). Between the trimmed V and J ends, which lost 4 bases and 2 bases, there was a span of 18 bases. The CDR3 sequence is 18 residues long. Germline V CDR1 and CDR2: SGHAT, FQNNGV. The DNA of the CDR3 is TGTGCCAGCAGCTCCATAAGGGACTCTCTTCCTGGGGCCAACGTCCTGACTTTC. Protein sequence: CASSSIRDSLPGANVLTF.

This clonotype was seen many times. V is TRBV3-1 and J is TRBJ2-1; no reliable D call. Germline-derived CDR1 and CDR2 are LGHDT and YNNKEL (reference sequence). Trimming stripped 0 bases from V and 5 bases from J, with 17 bases between. There are 17 residues in the CDR3. The CDR3 loop is CASSQDTPPAPHNEQFF. In DNA, the CDR3 is TGTGCCAGCAGCCAAGATACCCCTCCGGCCCCCCACAATGAGCAGTTCTTC.

This clonotype appeared a single time. V is TRBV19 and J is TRBJ1-4; D not certain. The length of the CDR3 is 14 residues. Germline V lookup: CDR1 LNHDA, CDR2 SQIVND (reference sequence). Trimming cost V 3 bases and J 8 bases, with 13 bases left between them. CDR3 DNA sequence: TGTGCCAGTAGTATCGATCAGGTGGAGGAAAAACTGTTTTTT. Translating it yields CASSIDQVEEKLFF.

This clonotype occurred many times. The chain joins TRBV20-1 to TRBJ2-3; a possible D gene is TRBD2 (6 bases). The CDR3 covers 14 residues. Trimming pared 2 bases from V and 4 bases from J, leaving 13 bases between. Germline CDR1 and CDR2: DFQATT and SNEGSKA (reference sequence). The CDR3 sequence is CSARREPMADTQYF. The CDR3 bases are TGCAGTGCTAGACGGGAGCCTATGGCAGATACGCAGTATTTT.